This is a list of T cell receptor beta chains from one sample in a study of T cells after yellow fever vaccination. Via MiXCR, TCRdb re-called the 5' RACE reads, giving one row per CDR3 protein. In the table there are hundreds of thousands of distinct CDR3 sequences, about 14% of which are singletons. This specimen was PBMCs, taken on the day of the yellow fever booster vaccination. All receptors derive from a man under 40 who received the YFV17D yellow fever vaccine. The CDR3 runs from the conserved cysteine through the conserved F or W. A D gene is named only where the DNA matches it firmly. Clone size is given for some rows only: seen once, a few or many times, or a class if the clone is expanded.

>.|TRBV7-2|many|TRBJ1-5
TGTGCCAGCAGTTCCGGGTCACCGCGGAGCAATCAGCCCCAGCATTTT
CASSSGSPRSNQPQHF
>.|TRBV11-2|.|TRBJ2-2
TGTGCCAGCAGCCGCAGCGGAGTTCGGGAAGGGGAGCTGTTTTTT
CASSRSGVREGELFF
>.|TRBV20-1|.|TRBJ2-5
TGCAGTGCTACTCGGACAGTACAAGAGACCCAGTACTTC
CSATRTVQETQYF
>.|TRBV5-1|.|TRBJ1-2
TGCGCCAGCAGCTTGGGGGAGGCCTATGGCTACACCTTC
CASSLGEAYGYTF
>.|TRBV29-1|few|TRBJ1-1
TGCAGCGTTGACAGGGTCGGGAACACTGAAGCTTTCTTT
CSVDRVGNTEAFF
>TRBD1|TRBV20-1|.|TRBJ1-1
TGCAGTGCTAGACCCAACAGGGGGAAACACACTGAAGCTTTCTTT
CSARPNRGKHTEAFF
>.|TRBV7-2|few|TRBJ1-5
TGTGCCAGCAGCTTAAATGGGGGGAATCAGCCCCAGCATTTT
CASSLNGGNQPQHF
>.|TRBV7-2|.|TRBJ1-6
TGTGCCAGCAGCTTAAGGGGGAGATCACCCCTCCACTTT
CASSLRGRSPLHF
>TRBD2|TRBV5-4|few|TRBJ2-3
TGTGCCAGCAGCAAGACTAGCGGGATGTCAGATACGCAGTATTTT
CASSKTSGMSDTQYF
>.|TRBV7-9|.|TRBJ2-5
TGTGCCAGCAGCTTAACGACAGTCCAAGAGACCCAGTACTTC
CASSLTTVQETQYF
>TRBD2|TRBV18|few|TRBJ2-5
TGTGCCAGCAGCCCTCCTGGGGGAGGGGAGACCCAGTACTTC
CASSPPGGGETQYF
>TRBD1|TRBV5-1|.|TRBJ2-3
TGCGCCAGCAGCGCTAGACAGGGGTTACACACAGATACGCAGTATTTT
CASSARQGLHTDTQYF
>TRBD2|TRBV4-3|few|TRBJ2-7
TGCGCCAGCAGCCAAGATCTCCCTAGCGGTTTCTACGAGCAGTACTTC
CASSQDLPSGFYEQYF
>.|TRBV28|few|TRBJ2-7
TGTGCCAGCAGGCGTTTGAGCGGCTACGAGCAGTACTTC
CASRRLSGYEQYF
>.|TRBV18|few|TRBJ1-5
TGTGCCAGCTCACCATTACCGGGCGCCTATAGCAATCAGCCCCAGCATTTT
CASSPLPGAYSNQPQHF
>.|TRBV5-6|few|TRBJ1-1
TGTGCCAGCAGCTTTTGGGGCAGGGACACTGAAGCTTTCTTT
CASSFWGRDTEAFF
>TRBD2|TRBV7-8|many|TRBJ2-1
TGTGCCAGCAGCACAGGGACTAGCGGACACAATGAGCAGTTCTTC
CASSTGTSGHNEQFF
>.|TRBV3-1|.|TRBJ1-2
TGTGCCAGCAGCCAAGCGGAGGGCTACACCTTC
CASSQAEGYTF
>TRBD2|TRBV18|.|TRBJ2-1
TGTGCCAGCTCACCCCTGACTAGCGGGAGAGGAGATGAGCAGTTCTTC
CASSPLTSGRGDEQFF
>.|TRBV12-3/TRBV12-4|.|TRBJ1-3
TGTGCCAGCAGTTTTCGAAACACCATATATTTT
CASSFRNTIYF
>TRBD1|TRBV10-3|few|TRBJ2-5
TGTGCCACAACAGGGGGCAAACAGACCCAGTACTTC
CATTGGKQTQYF
>TRBD1|TRBV20-1|many|TRBJ2-5
TGCAGTGCTCCCCCCCAGGGGGCGTCCTTCGTAGGGACCCAGTACTTC
CSAPPQGASFVGTQYF
>TRBD2|TRBV5-4|.|TRBJ2-7
TGTGCCAGCAGCCCTGATAGTGGGAGGGCCAACGAGCAGTACTTC
CASSPDSGRANEQYF
>.|TRBV5-1|few|TRBJ2-5
TGCGCCAGCAGCCCAGGCCGGCGGGAAGGGACCCAGTACTTC
CASSPGRREGTQYF
>.|TRBV9|many|TRBJ2-3
TGTGCCAGCAGCGTAGGGGGGTTTCGGCTAGATACGCAGTATTTT
CASSVGGFRLDTQYF
>.|TRBV27|many|TRBJ2-5
TGTGCGACCCACGGTCCGAGGGAGACCCAGTACTTC
CATHGPRETQYF
>TRBD2|TRBV3-1|few|TRBJ2-7
TGTGCCAGCAGCCCGACTAGCGCCTACGAGCAGTACTTC
CASSPTSAYEQYF
>.|TRBV20-1|few|TRBJ2-7
TGCAGTGCTAGTAGGGGGAGAACCTACGAGCAGTACTTC
CSASRGRTYEQYF
>.|TRBV29-1|.|TRBJ2-7
TGCAGCGTTAGACACCTAGGGGCCTACGAGCAGTACTTC
CSVRHLGAYEQYF